The sequence of this T cell receptor (beta chain) was determined in a study of shared clonotypes between healthy human individuals. CDR1 and CDR2 (germline): SEHNR, FQNEAQ (reference sequence). There are 17 residues in the CDR3. Trimming stripped 6 bases from V and 4 bases from J, with 21 bases between. With regard to this clone: The antigen is undetermined.

Sequencing was performed with immunoSEQ multiplex PCR; in TCRdb, only in-frame clones are kept and a portion is missing. The sample carries 550,000 to 600,000 clones, just over 75% recorded once. Points from the study as a whole: Only blood was sampled; tissue repertoires likely differ.

Sequencing used PBMCs. The receptor's source is a woman aged 40 to 50 in good health. Some clones in this sample may be carry-over from other donors' samples. The chain combines TRBV7-9 with TRBJ2-2, with TRBD2 as a possible D gene (5 bases). The CDR3: CASSPPGNRGSTGELFF. CDR3 nucleotide sequence: TGTGCCAGCAGTCCCCCCGGGAACAGAGGTAGCACCGGGGAGCTGTTTTTT.